This TCR beta chain comes out of a study of PD-1 blockade in classical Hodgkin lymphoma. Study-level points and caveats: Before treatment, complete responders showed about the same diversity as newly diagnosed patients. In CD4+ cells, TCR diversity went up significantly by C4D1, but in CD8+ cells it did not. Patients were excluded if nivolumab began under 1 year after ASCT (the autologous transplant). Relative to healthy donors, newly diagnosed patients reportedly had lower baseline TCR diversity, which was reported as lower still in relapsed/refractory patients.

Sequencing was performed with immunoSEQ multiplex PCR; in TCRdb, only in-frame clones are kept and a portion is missing. The data contain about 96,000 clones, under 95% of them singletons. Described time point: cycle 4 day 1 (C4D1), after more than five weeks of nivolumab. Following autologous stem cell transplantation, relapse occurred in every patient, and exposure to brentuximab vedotin varied. As for this clone: What it recognizes is unknown.

There are 15 residues in the CDR3. The V and J ends lost 1 base and 6 bases respectively, with 14 bases between them. Germline V lookup: CDR1 SEHNR, CDR2 FQNEAQ (reference sequence). The sequencing used peripheral blood mononuclear cells (PBMCs), collected before the fourth cycle of nivolumab. The V call is TRBV7-9, the J call TRBJ2-3; D call uncertain. The receptor's source is a human donor with classical Hodgkin lymphoma. CDR3 nucleotide sequence: TGTGCCAGCAGCTTAGGCGATTTGGGGTCGGATACGCAGTATTTT. Protein sequence: CASSLGDLGSDTQYF. The full variable domain, completed using reference TRBV7-9 and TRBJ2-3, is DTGVSQNPRHKITKRGQNVTFRCDPISEHNRLYWYRQTLGQGPEFLTYFQNEAQLEKSRLLSDRFSAERPKGSFSTLEIQRTEQGDSAMYLCASSLGDLGSDTQYFGPGTRLTVL.